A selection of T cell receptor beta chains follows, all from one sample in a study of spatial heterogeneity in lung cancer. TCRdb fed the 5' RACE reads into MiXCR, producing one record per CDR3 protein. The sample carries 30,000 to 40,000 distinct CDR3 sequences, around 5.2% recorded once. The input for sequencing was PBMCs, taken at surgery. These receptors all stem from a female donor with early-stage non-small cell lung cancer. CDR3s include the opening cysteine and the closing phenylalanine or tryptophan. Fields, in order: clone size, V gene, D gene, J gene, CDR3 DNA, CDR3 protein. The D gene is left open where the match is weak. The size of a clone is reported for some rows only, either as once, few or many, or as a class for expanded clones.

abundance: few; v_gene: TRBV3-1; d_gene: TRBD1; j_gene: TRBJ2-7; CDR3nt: TGTGCCAGCAGCCGAGGGGGCGTCAACGAGCAGTACTTC; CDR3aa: CASSRGGVNEQYF
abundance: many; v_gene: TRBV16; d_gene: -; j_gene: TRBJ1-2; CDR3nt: TGTGCCAGCAGCCAATCAAGCAACAGCTTGTATGGCTACACCTTC; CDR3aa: CASSQSSNSLYGYTF
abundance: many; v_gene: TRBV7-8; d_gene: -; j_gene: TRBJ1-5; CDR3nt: TGTGCCAGCAGCCCGCGACGGACGATTAGCAATCAGCCCCAGCATTTT; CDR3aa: CASSPRRTISNQPQHF
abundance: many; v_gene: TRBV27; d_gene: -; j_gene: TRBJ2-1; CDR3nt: TGTGCCAGCAGTTTATACCCCACCGAGCACAATGAGCAGTTCTTC; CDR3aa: CASSLYPTEHNEQFF
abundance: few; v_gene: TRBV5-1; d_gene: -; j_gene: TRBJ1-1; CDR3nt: TGCGCCAGCAGCCCGGAAGGGAGGAGTGAGACTGAAGCTTTCTTT; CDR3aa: CASSPEGRSETEAFF
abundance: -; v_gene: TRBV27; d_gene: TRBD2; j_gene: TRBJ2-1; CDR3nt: TGTGCCAGCAGTCTTTTGGGGGGTGGGAGGGCCTCCTACAATGAGCAGTTCTTC; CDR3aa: CASSLLGGGRASYNEQFF
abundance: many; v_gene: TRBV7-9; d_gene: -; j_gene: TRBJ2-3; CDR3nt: TGTGCCAGCAGCCGATGGGGCACAGATACGCAGTATTTT; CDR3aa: CASSRWGTDTQYF
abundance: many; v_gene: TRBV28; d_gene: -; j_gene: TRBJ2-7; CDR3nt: TGTGCCAGCATCCCAACCGATGGTGACGAGCAGTACTTC; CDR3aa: CASIPTDGDEQYF
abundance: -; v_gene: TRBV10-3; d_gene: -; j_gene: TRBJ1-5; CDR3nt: TGTGCCATCAGTGAGTCGGAGATTCGGGTGCGGCAGCCCCAGCATTTT; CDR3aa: CAISESEIRVRQPQHF
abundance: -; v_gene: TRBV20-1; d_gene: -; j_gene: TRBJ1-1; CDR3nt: TGCAGTGCTAGAGATCCTACAGGGAGGTCGAACACTGAAGCTTTCTTT; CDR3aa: CSARDPTGRSNTEAFF
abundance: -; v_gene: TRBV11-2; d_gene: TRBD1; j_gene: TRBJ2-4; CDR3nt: TGTGCCAGCAGCTTATCCGATCGGCGGACAGGGGTATCGGCCAAAAACATTCAGTACTTC; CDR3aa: CASSLSDRRTGVSAKNIQYF
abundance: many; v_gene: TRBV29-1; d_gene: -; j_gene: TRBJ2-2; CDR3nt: TGCAGCGTTGGATCGAACACCGGGGAGCTGTTTTTT; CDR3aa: CSVGSNTGELFF
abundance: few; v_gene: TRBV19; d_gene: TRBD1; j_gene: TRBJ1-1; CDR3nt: TGTGCCAGTAACACCTTGGAGCTGGGACAGGGAACTGAAGCTTTCTTT; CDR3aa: CASNTLELGQGTEAFF
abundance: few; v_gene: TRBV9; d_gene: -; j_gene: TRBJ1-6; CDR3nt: TGTGCCAGCAGCGTAAGCCCAGGAGGACAGTCACCCCTCCACTTT; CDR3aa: CASSVSPGGQSPLHF
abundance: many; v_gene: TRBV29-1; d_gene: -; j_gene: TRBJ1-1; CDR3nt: TGCAGCGCCGAAAAACGGACTGAAGCTTTCTTT; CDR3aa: CSAEKRTEAFF
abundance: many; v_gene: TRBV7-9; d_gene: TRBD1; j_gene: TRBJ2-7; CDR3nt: TGTGCCAGCAGCTTTATGCAGGGGGCCAACGAGCAGTACTTC; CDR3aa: CASSFMQGANEQYF
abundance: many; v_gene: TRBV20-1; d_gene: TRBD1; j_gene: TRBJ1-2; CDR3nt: TGCAGTGCTAGAGATCTTACTGGGACAGGGGAGGTATATTACTATGGCTACACCTTC; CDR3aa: CSARDLTGTGEVYYYGYTF
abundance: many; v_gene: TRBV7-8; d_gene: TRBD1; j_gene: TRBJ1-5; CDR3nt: TGTGCCAGCAGCTTAGATTGGGACAGGGGAAATCAGCCCCAGCATTTT; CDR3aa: CASSLDWDRGNQPQHF
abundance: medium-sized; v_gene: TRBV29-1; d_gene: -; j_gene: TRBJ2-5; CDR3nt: TGCAGCGTTGAAAGCAGGGTCGGGCAGACCCAGTACTTC; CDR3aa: CSVESRVGQTQYF
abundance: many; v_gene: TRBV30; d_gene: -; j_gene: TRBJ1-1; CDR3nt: TGTGCCTGGAGTGTATATGGGGTGAACACTGAAGCTTTCTTT; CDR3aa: CAWSVYGVNTEAFF
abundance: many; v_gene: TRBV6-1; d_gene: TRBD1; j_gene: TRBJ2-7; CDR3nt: TGTGCCAGCAGTTTAGCCGGGACAGGGCTCTACGAGCAGTACTTC; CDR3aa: CASSLAGTGLYEQYF
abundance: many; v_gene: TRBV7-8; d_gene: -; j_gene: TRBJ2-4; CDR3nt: TGTGCCAGCAGCCGTAGTATCCTCTCGGGGCGCGGGGCCAAAAACATTCAGTACTTC; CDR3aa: CASSRSILSGRGAKNIQYF
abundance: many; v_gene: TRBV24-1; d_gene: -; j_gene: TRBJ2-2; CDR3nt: TGTGCCACCAGTGTGGGGACCGGGGAGCTGTTTTTT; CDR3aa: CATSVGTGELFF
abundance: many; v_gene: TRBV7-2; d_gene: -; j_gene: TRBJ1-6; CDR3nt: TGTGCCAGCAGCGGGGGGGTGAATTCACCCCTCCACTTT; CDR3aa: CASSGGVNSPLHF
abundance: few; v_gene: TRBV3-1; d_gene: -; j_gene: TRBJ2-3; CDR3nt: TGTGCCAGCAGCCAAGCCGCCACAGATACGCAGTATTTT; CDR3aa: CASSQAATDTQYF
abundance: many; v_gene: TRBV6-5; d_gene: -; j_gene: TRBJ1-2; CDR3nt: TGTGCCAGCTTCTCAGGAGGGAGCTATGGCTACACCTTC; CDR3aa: CASFSGGSYGYTF
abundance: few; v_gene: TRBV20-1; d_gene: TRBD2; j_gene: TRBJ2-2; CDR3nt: TGCAGTGCCCTGTCCAGCGGGGGAGCCGGGGAGCTGTTTTTT; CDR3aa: CSALSSGGAGELFF
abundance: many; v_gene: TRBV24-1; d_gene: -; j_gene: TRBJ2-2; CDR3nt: TGTGCCACCAGTGATCCTAACCCCCCCGGGGAGCTGTTTTTT; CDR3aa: CATSDPNPPGELFF
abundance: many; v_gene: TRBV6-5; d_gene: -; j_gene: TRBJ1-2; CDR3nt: TGTGCCAGCAGTTACTCGGAGGGAAATGGCTACACCTTC; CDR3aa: CASSYSEGNGYTF
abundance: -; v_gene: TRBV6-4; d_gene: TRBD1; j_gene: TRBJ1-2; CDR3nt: TGTGCCAGCAGATCGGACAGGGGGCAGGACTATGGCTACACCTTC; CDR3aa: CASRSDRGQDYGYTF
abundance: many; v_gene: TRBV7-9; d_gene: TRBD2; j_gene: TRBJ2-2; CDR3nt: TGTGCCAGCAGCCCGGGGAGGGCGAACACCGGGGAGCTGTTTTTT; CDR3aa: CASSPGRANTGELFF
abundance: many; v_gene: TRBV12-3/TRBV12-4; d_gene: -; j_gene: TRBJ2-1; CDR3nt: TGTGCCAGCAGGGCCCCCGGCGGCAGCAAACGTGATGAGCAGTTCTTC; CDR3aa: CASRAPGGSKRDEQFF
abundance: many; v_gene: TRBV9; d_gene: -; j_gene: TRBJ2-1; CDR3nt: TGTGCCAGCAGCGCTGGAGCGTGGGCCCATGGGGATGAGCAGTTCTTC; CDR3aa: CASSAGAWAHGDEQFF
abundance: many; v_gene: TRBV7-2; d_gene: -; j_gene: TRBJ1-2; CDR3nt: TGTGCCAGCAGCTATCAGGCCAACTATGGCTACACCTTC; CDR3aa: CASSYQANYGYTF
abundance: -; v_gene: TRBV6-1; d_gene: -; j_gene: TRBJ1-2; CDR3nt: TGTGCCGGCACACCTGCCATGGGGTATGGCTACACCTTC; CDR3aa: CAGTPAMGYGYTF
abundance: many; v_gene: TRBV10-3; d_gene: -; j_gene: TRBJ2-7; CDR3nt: TGTGCCATCAGTTCCTTCGAGGGACACACCTACGAGCAGTACTTC; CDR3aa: CAISSFEGHTYEQYF
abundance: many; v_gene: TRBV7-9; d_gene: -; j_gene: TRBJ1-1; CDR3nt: TGTGCCAGCAGCTATGGGGACACTGAAGCTTTCTTT; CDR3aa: CASSYGDTEAFF
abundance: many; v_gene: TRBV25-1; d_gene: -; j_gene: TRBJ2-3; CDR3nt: TGTGCCAGCAGTGAATATAAGAGCGCGGGAACCACAGATACGCAGTATTTT; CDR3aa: CASSEYKSAGTTDTQYF
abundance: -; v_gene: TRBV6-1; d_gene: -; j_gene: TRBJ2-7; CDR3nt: TGTGCCAGCAGCCAGGTCCGGGGGAGCTCCTACGAGCAGTACTTC; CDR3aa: CASSQVRGSSYEQYF